The rows below give T cell receptor beta chains drawn from one sample of a study of T-cell reconstitution after alpha-beta-depleted transplantation in children. Via MiXCR, TCRdb re-called the PCR reads, giving one row per CDR3 protein. The profile shows over 90,000 distinct CDR3 sequences, under 9% of them singletons. Sequencing was performed on PBMCs, taken before TCRalphabeta/CD19-depleted stem cell transplant. These receptors all stem from a boy between 2 and 10 years old with acute lymphoblastic leukemia, due to receive a stem cell transplant. Each CDR3 is given with its conserved first and last residue. D genes are given only for firm matches. Only some rows state a clone size, as once, few, many or a class for expanded clones.

v_call: TRBV6-1; j_call: TRBJ2-1; d_call: .; clone_size: few; cdr3_nt: TGTGCCAGCAGTGCACTCGGGGGGCGCAACCTCAATGAGCAGTTCTTC; cdr3_aa: CASSALGGRNLNEQFF
v_call: TRBV20-1; j_call: TRBJ1-6; d_call: .; clone_size: .; cdr3_nt: TGCAGTGCCCTCGGCCCGGGGAATTCACCCCTCCACTTT; cdr3_aa: CSALGPGNSPLHF
v_call: TRBV15; j_call: TRBJ2-3; d_call: TRBD1; clone_size: .; cdr3_nt: TGTGCCACCAGCCTAGGACAGGGAATGATAACAGATACGCAGTATTTT; cdr3_aa: CATSLGQGMITDTQYF
v_call: TRBV20-1; j_call: TRBJ2-3; d_call: TRBD2; clone_size: many; cdr3_nt: TGCAGTGCTCCATGGGCGTCTAGCGGGGGGGCCGTGACAGATACGCAGTATTTT; cdr3_aa: CSAPWASSGGAVTDTQYF
v_call: TRBV4-1; j_call: TRBJ2-3; d_call: .; clone_size: .; cdr3_nt: TGCGCCAGCAGCCCAACCCCCGGCGAAATCAGCACAGATACGCAGTATTTT; cdr3_aa: CASSPTPGEISTDTQYF
v_call: TRBV20-1; j_call: TRBJ2-5; d_call: TRBD2; clone_size: few; cdr3_nt: TGCAGTGCTAGAGATATAGCGGGGGGGATGAGGAGAGAGACCCAGTACTTC; cdr3_aa: CSARDIAGGMRRETQYF
v_call: TRBV20-1; j_call: TRBJ2-7; d_call: TRBD2; clone_size: .; cdr3_nt: TGCAGTGCTAGGTCCCCAGCGGGAGAGCAGTACTTC; cdr3_aa: CSARSPAGEQYF
v_call: TRBV5-1; j_call: TRBJ2-4; d_call: .; clone_size: few; cdr3_nt: TGCGCCAGCAGCTTTGGGGGTCCTGGAGACATTCAGTACTTC; cdr3_aa: CASSFGGPGDIQYF
v_call: TRBV6-5; j_call: TRBJ2-5; d_call: .; clone_size: many; cdr3_nt: TGTGCCAGCAGTTACGACCAGGGTGGGGAGACCCAGTACTTC; cdr3_aa: CASSYDQGGETQYF
v_call: TRBV2; j_call: TRBJ1-2; d_call: .; clone_size: few; cdr3_nt: TGTGCCAGCAGTGAAGTTAGCCTAAACTATGGCTACACCTTC; cdr3_aa: CASSEVSLNYGYTF
v_call: TRBV20-1; j_call: TRBJ2-1; d_call: TRBD2; clone_size: many; cdr3_nt: TGCAGTGCTAGAGATTCGGGCGGGGGGTACAATGAGCAGTTCTTC; cdr3_aa: CSARDSGGGYNEQFF
v_call: TRBV27; j_call: TRBJ1-2; d_call: .; clone_size: .; cdr3_nt: TGTGCCAGCAGTTTACAGGGTTTTTATGGCTACACCTTC; cdr3_aa: CASSLQGFYGYTF
v_call: TRBV20-1; j_call: TRBJ1-2; d_call: .; clone_size: many; cdr3_nt: TGCAGTGCTGGGACGGTAAACTATGGCTACACCTTC; cdr3_aa: CSAGTVNYGYTF
v_call: TRBV6-6; j_call: TRBJ2-5; d_call: TRBD1; clone_size: .; cdr3_nt: TGTGCCAGCAGTTACTCTGGGACAGTCCAAGAGACCCAGTACTTC; cdr3_aa: CASSYSGTVQETQYF
v_call: TRBV5-6; j_call: TRBJ2-1; d_call: .; clone_size: many; cdr3_nt: TGTGCCAGCAGGGGGCCGAATGAGCAGTTCTTC; cdr3_aa: CASRGPNEQFF
v_call: TRBV18; j_call: TRBJ1-2; d_call: .; clone_size: .; cdr3_nt: TGTGCCAGCTCACCTGGATTGAAATACTATGGCTACACCTTC; cdr3_aa: CASSPGLKYYGYTF
v_call: TRBV9; j_call: TRBJ2-5; d_call: TRBD2; clone_size: .; cdr3_nt: TGTGCCAGCAGCGTAGAAAGCGGGGGAGTACACCAAGAGACCCAGTACTTC; cdr3_aa: CASSVESGGVHQETQYF
v_call: TRBV20-1; j_call: TRBJ1-5; d_call: .; clone_size: few; cdr3_nt: TGCAGTGCTAGAGATTTGGAGATTCAGCCCCAGCATTTT; cdr3_aa: CSARDLEIQPQHF
v_call: TRBV7-2; j_call: TRBJ2-4; d_call: TRBD2; clone_size: few; cdr3_nt: TGTGCCAGCAGTACGACTAGCGGGGTAAACATTCAGTACTTC; cdr3_aa: CASSTTSGVNIQYF
v_call: TRBV2; j_call: TRBJ2-7; d_call: .; clone_size: .; cdr3_nt: TGTGCCAGCAGTGAAGCGCTTCTTCGGGGAAAGCAGTACTTC; cdr3_aa: CASSEALLRGKQYF
v_call: TRBV29-1; j_call: TRBJ2-7; d_call: TRBD1; clone_size: many; cdr3_nt: TGCAGCGTTGCGGACAGGGCAACCTACGAGCAGTACTTC; cdr3_aa: CSVADRATYEQYF
v_call: TRBV6-2/TRBV6-3; j_call: TRBJ2-2; d_call: TRBD1; clone_size: many; cdr3_nt: TGTGCCAGCAGTTACGTTGGACAGGTCCGGAGGCTGTTTTTT; cdr3_aa: CASSYVGQVRRLFF
v_call: TRBV5-1; j_call: TRBJ2-7; d_call: .; clone_size: .; cdr3_nt: TGCGCCAGCACCCCAGGATCTAGGGGCGAGCAGTACTTC; cdr3_aa: CASTPGSRGEQYF
v_call: TRBV24-1; j_call: TRBJ2-3; d_call: TRBD2; clone_size: many; cdr3_nt: TGTGCCACCAGTGATTTGTCGGGGAGGGTAGCGGGGGGCACAGATACGCAGTATTTT; cdr3_aa: CATSDLSGRVAGGTDTQYF
v_call: TRBV11-1; j_call: TRBJ1-1; d_call: .; clone_size: .; cdr3_nt: TGTGCCAGCAGCTTAGACCGAGGCGAAGCTTTCTTT; cdr3_aa: CASSLDRGEAFF
v_call: TRBV4-2; j_call: TRBJ2-5; d_call: .; clone_size: .; cdr3_nt: TGTGCCACGGGAGAGGGGGTCCAAGAGACCCAGTACTTC; cdr3_aa: CATGEGVQETQYF
v_call: TRBV12-5; j_call: TRBJ2-7; d_call: .; clone_size: few; cdr3_nt: TGTGCTAGTGGTTTGGAGCCCTACGAGCAGTACTTC; cdr3_aa: CASGLEPYEQYF
v_call: TRBV5-6; j_call: TRBJ1-6; d_call: .; clone_size: many; cdr3_nt: TGTGCCAGCAGCTTGTCGTTTATAGGACAGCTTGAACCCCTCCACTTT; cdr3_aa: CASSLSFIGQLEPLHF
v_call: TRBV5-4; j_call: TRBJ2-2; d_call: .; clone_size: few; cdr3_nt: TGTGCCAGCAGCCCTGCCCCCCCAGAGGCCGGGGAGCTGTTTTTT; cdr3_aa: CASSPAPPEAGELFF
v_call: TRBV5-1; j_call: TRBJ2-3; d_call: .; clone_size: many; cdr3_nt: TGCGCCAGCAGCCCTACAGACAACCCAGATACGCAGTATTTT; cdr3_aa: CASSPTDNPDTQYF
v_call: TRBV7-2; j_call: TRBJ1-6; d_call: .; clone_size: few; cdr3_nt: TGTGCCAGCAGCTTAGTGGGGGGGGCATCGGGACCCCTCCACTTT; cdr3_aa: CASSLVGGASGPLHF
v_call: TRBV7-9; j_call: TRBJ2-7; d_call: .; clone_size: few; cdr3_nt: TGTGCCAGCGGGGGAGAGCCCCGGAGGTCCGACTACGAGCAGTACTTC; cdr3_aa: CASGGEPRRSDYEQYF
v_call: TRBV11-1; j_call: TRBJ1-1; d_call: .; clone_size: many; cdr3_nt: TGTGCCAGCAGCCCGACAGAGAACACTGAAGCTTTCTTT; cdr3_aa: CASSPTENTEAFF
v_call: TRBV7-6; j_call: TRBJ2-7; d_call: TRBD1; clone_size: .; cdr3_nt: TGTGCCAGCAGCTTAGCGCCAGGGACAGCCTACGAGCAGTACTTC; cdr3_aa: CASSLAPGTAYEQYF